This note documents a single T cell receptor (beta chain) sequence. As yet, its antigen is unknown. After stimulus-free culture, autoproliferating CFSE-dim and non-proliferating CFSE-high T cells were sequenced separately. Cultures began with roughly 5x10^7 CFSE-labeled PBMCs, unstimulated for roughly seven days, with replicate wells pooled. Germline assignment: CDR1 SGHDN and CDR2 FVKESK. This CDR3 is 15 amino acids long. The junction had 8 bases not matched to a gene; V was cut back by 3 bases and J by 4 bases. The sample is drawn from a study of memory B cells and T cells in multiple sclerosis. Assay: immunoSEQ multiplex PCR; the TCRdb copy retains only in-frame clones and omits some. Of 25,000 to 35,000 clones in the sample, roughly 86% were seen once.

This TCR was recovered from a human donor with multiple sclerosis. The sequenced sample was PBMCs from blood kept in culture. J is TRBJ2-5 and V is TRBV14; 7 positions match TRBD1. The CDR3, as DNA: TGTGCCAGCAGCCATAAGGGGGCGATGGGAGAGACCCAGTACTTC. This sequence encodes CASSHKGAMGETQYF. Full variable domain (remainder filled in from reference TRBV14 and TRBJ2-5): EAGVTQFPSHSVIEKGQTVTLRCDPISGHDNLYWYRRVMGKEIKFLLHFVKESKQDESGMPNNRFLAERTGGTYSTLKVQPAELEDSGVYFCASSHKGAMGETQYFGPGTRLLVL.